These T cell receptor beta chains were read from a single sample in a study of T cells in Graves' hyperthyroidism and ophthalmopathy. TCRdb reprocessed the multiplex PCR reads via MiXCR and lists one record per CDR3 protein. The data show about 510,000 distinct CDR3 sequences, less than 15% seen once. Sequences were obtained from blood. These receptors all stem from a middle-aged woman with Graves' hyperthyroidism. Each CDR3 is given with its conserved first and last residue. Fields, in order: clone size, V gene, D gene, J gene, CDR3 protein, CDR3 DNA. A D gene is named only where the DNA matches it firmly. Not every row has a clone size; where given, it reads once, few, many or a size class.

abundance: many
v_gene: TRBV20-1
d_gene: TRBD1
j_gene: TRBJ2-2
CDR3aa: CSARGGTGNTGELFF
CDR3nt: TGCAGTGCTAGAGGAGGGACAGGGAACACCGGGGAGCTGTTTTTT

abundance: .
v_gene: TRBV9
d_gene: .
j_gene: TRBJ2-1
CDR3aa: CASSVGQGGYNEQFF
CDR3nt: TGTGCCAGCAGCGTAGGGCAGGGGGGCTACAATGAGCAGTTCTTC

abundance: few
v_gene: TRBV5-1
d_gene: TRBD2
j_gene: TRBJ2-2
CDR3aa: CASSAASGIYAGELFF
CDR3nt: TGCGCCAGCAGCGCGGCTAGCGGGATCTATGCCGGGGAGCTGTTTTTT

abundance: .
v_gene: TRBV20-1
d_gene: TRBD2
j_gene: TRBJ2-1
CDR3aa: CSAIPGTSGGNYNEQFF
CDR3nt: TGCAGTGCAATCCCCGGGACTAGCGGGGGGAACTACAATGAGCAGTTCTTC

abundance: few
v_gene: TRBV4-2
d_gene: .
j_gene: TRBJ2-5
CDR3aa: CASSQGFEVQETQYF
CDR3nt: TGTGCCAGCAGCCAGGGTTTTGAGGTCCAAGAGACCCAGTACTTC

abundance: .
v_gene: TRBV19
d_gene: .
j_gene: TRBJ1-5
CDR3aa: CASSIRGKDQPQHF
CDR3nt: TGTGCCAGTAGTATCAGGGGCAAGGATCAGCCCCAGCATTTT

abundance: many
v_gene: TRBV3-1
d_gene: TRBD1
j_gene: TRBJ2-7
CDR3aa: CASSQGGTGINEQYF
CDR3nt: TGTGCCAGCAGCCAAGGTGGGACAGGGATTAACGAGCAGTACTTC

abundance: many
v_gene: TRBV5-1
d_gene: TRBD1
j_gene: TRBJ2-5
CDR3aa: CASSLGSGTVSLQETQYF
CDR3nt: TGCGCCAGCAGCTTGGGTTCCGGGACAGTGTCCTTACAAGAGACCCAGTACTTC

abundance: .
v_gene: TRBV19
d_gene: .
j_gene: TRBJ2-4
CDR3aa: CASSIERLAKNIQYF
CDR3nt: TGTGCCAGTAGTATTGAGAGACTAGCCAAAAACATTCAGTACTTC

abundance: .
v_gene: TRBV5-1
d_gene: TRBD1
j_gene: TRBJ1-4
CDR3aa: CASSLVSRGHEKLFF
CDR3nt: TGCGCCAGCAGCTTGGTGTCCAGGGGGCATGAAAAACTGTTTTTT

abundance: many
v_gene: TRBV2
d_gene: TRBD2
j_gene: TRBJ2-7
CDR3aa: CAIARGAYEQYF
CDR3nt: TGTGCCATCGCCCGGGGGGCCTACGAGCAGTACTTC

abundance: few
v_gene: TRBV11-2
d_gene: .
j_gene: TRBJ1-3
CDR3aa: CASSQFSGNTIYF
CDR3nt: TGTGCCAGCAGCCAATTCTCTGGAAACACCATATATTTT

abundance: many
v_gene: TRBV12-3/TRBV12-4
d_gene: .
j_gene: TRBJ1-1
CDR3aa: CASSLAPGSGGTEAFF
CDR3nt: TGTGCCAGCAGTTTAGCGCCGGGTTCCGGCGGCACTGAAGCTTTCTTT

abundance: many
v_gene: TRBV28
d_gene: TRBD1
j_gene: TRBJ1-5
CDR3aa: CASSPGGVDQPQHF
CDR3nt: TGTGCCAGCAGCCCAGGGGGCGTCGATCAGCCCCAGCATTTT

abundance: few
v_gene: TRBV27
d_gene: .
j_gene: TRBJ1-2
CDR3aa: CASSKVDTTYGYTF
CDR3nt: TGTGCCAGCAGCAAAGTCGACACCACGTATGGCTACACCTTC

abundance: many
v_gene: TRBV24-1
d_gene: TRBD2
j_gene: TRBJ2-1
CDR3aa: CATSDAGTSGNNEQFF
CDR3nt: TGTGCCACCAGTGACGCCGGGACTAGCGGCAACAATGAGCAGTTCTTC

abundance: many
v_gene: TRBV30
d_gene: .
j_gene: TRBJ2-1
CDR3aa: CAWGTNLGSYNEQFF
CDR3nt: TGTGCCTGGGGTACTAATCTCGGATCCTACAATGAGCAGTTCTTC

abundance: many
v_gene: TRBV28
d_gene: .
j_gene: TRBJ1-1
CDR3aa: CASKRRGSVNTEAFF
CDR3nt: TGTGCCAGCAAGCGGAGGGGATCAGTGAACACTGAAGCTTTCTTT

abundance: many
v_gene: TRBV6-1
d_gene: TRBD1
j_gene: TRBJ2-7
CDR3aa: CASSELGQYPSASYEQYF
CDR3nt: TGTGCCAGCAGTGAACTGGGACAGTACCCGAGTGCCTCCTACGAGCAGTACTTC

abundance: many
v_gene: TRBV28
d_gene: .
j_gene: TRBJ1-5
CDR3aa: CASSSFPTNQPQHF
CDR3nt: TGTGCCAGCAGTTCGTTCCCAACAAATCAGCCCCAGCATTTT

abundance: few
v_gene: TRBV27
d_gene: .
j_gene: TRBJ1-5
CDR3aa: CASSVTGIGQPQHF
CDR3nt: TGTGCCAGCAGTGTCACAGGGATCGGTCAGCCCCAGCATTTT

abundance: many
v_gene: TRBV6-1
d_gene: TRBD1
j_gene: TRBJ2-1
CDR3aa: CASSHISGTGGWNHEQFF
CDR3nt: TGTGCCAGCAGTCATATCTCCGGGACAGGGGGCTGGAACCATGAGCAGTTCTTC

abundance: many
v_gene: TRBV2
d_gene: TRBD1
j_gene: TRBJ2-7
CDR3aa: CASSVDRGAYEQYF
CDR3nt: TGTGCCAGCAGTGTGGACAGGGGCGCCTACGAGCAGTACTTC

abundance: .
v_gene: TRBV19
d_gene: .
j_gene: TRBJ2-2
CDR3aa: CASSIDGRNTGELFF
CDR3nt: TGTGCCAGTAGTATAGATGGTAGGAACACCGGGGAGCTGTTTTTT

abundance: .
v_gene: TRBV20-1
d_gene: TRBD2
j_gene: TRBJ2-2
CDR3aa: CSAGVVLAGGGELFF
CDR3nt: TGCAGTGCTGGGGTGGTACTAGCGGGGGGCGGGGAGCTGTTTTTT

abundance: many
v_gene: TRBV7-9
d_gene: .
j_gene: TRBJ1-6
CDR3aa: CASSLAGGTEALHF
CDR3nt: TGTGCCAGCAGCTTAGCAGGAGGAACAGAGGCCCTCCACTTT

abundance: many
v_gene: TRBV27
d_gene: .
j_gene: TRBJ2-3
CDR3aa: CASSSPLVITDTQYF
CDR3nt: TGTGCCAGCAGTTCCCCGCTAGTAATCACAGATACGCAGTATTTT